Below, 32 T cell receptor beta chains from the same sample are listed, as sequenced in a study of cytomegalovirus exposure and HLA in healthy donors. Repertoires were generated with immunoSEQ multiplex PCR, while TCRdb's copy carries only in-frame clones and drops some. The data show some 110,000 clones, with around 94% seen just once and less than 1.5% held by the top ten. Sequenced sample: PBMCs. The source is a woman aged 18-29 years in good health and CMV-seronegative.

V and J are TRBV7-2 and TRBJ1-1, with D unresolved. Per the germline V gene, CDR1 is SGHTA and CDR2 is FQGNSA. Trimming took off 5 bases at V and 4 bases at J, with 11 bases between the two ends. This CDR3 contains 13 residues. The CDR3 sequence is CASSPGFTTEAFF. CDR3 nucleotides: TGTGCCAGCAGCCCGGGGTTTACCACTGAAGCTTTCTTT.

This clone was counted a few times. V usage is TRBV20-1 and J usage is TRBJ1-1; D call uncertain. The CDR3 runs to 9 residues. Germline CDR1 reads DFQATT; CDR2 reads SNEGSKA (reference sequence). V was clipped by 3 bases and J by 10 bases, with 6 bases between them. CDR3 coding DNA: TGCAGTGCTAGCTCTCGAGCTTTCTTT. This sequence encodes CSASSRAFF.

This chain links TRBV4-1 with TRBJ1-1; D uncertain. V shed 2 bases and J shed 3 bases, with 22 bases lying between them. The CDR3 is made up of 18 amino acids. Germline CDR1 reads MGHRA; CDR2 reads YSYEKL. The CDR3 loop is CASSQFGLYQSPDTEAFF. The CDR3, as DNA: TGCGCCAGCAGCCAATTCGGACTGTACCAAAGTCCCGACACTGAAGCTTTCTTT.

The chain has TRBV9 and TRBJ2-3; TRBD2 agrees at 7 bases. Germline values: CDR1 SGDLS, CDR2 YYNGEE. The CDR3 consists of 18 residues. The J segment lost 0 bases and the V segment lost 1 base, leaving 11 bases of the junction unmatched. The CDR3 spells CASSVSPLLATSTDTQYF. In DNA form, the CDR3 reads TGTGCCAGCAGCGTATCCCCCCTACTAGCGACTAGCACAGATACGCAGTATTTT.

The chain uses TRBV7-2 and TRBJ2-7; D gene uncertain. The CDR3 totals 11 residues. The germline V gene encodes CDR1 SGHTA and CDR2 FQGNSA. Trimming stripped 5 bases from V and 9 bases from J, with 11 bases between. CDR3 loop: CASSLGRGQYF. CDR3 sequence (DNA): TGTGCCAGCAGCCTAGGCCGAGGGCAGTACTTC.

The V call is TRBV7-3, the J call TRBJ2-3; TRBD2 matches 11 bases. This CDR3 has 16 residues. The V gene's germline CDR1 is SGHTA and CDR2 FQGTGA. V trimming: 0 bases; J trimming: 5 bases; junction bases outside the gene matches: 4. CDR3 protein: CASSLTSGGAIDTQYF. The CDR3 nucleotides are TGTGCCAGCAGCTTAACTAGCGGGGGGGCTATAGATACGCAGTATTTT.

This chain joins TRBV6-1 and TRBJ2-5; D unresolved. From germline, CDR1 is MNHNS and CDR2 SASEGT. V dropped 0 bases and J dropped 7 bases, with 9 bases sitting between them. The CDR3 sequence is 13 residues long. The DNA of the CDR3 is TGTGCCAGCAGTGAAGCTGCGTCAGGGACCCAGTACTTC. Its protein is CASSEAASGTQYF.

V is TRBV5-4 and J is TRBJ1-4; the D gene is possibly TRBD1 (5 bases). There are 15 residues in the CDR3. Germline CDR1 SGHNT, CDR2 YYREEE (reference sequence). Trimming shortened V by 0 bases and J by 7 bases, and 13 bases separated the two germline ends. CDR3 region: CASSLEGSAIEKLFF. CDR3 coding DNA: TGTGCCAGCAGCTTGGAGGGGTCCGCCATTGAAAAACTGTTTTTT.

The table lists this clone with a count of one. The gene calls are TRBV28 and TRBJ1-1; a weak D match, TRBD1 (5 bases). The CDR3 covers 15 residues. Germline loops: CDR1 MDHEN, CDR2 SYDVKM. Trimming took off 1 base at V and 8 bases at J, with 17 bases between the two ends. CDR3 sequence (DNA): TGTGCCAGCAGTTTATCGGGAGCGGGACGGACAGAAGCTTTCTTT. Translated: CASSLSGAGRTEAFF.

The CDR3 nucleotides are TGCGCCAGCACTTGGACTAGCGGGGGCCGCGCCTACAATGAGCAGTTCTTC. Protein sequence: CASTWTSGGRAYNEQFF. This chain connects TRBV4-1 to TRBJ2-1; the match to TRBD2 covers 13 bases. The CDR3 runs 17 residues. V was clipped by 7 bases and J by 2 bases; unmatched bases: 8. Germline V gives CDR1 MGHRA, CDR2 YSYEKL.

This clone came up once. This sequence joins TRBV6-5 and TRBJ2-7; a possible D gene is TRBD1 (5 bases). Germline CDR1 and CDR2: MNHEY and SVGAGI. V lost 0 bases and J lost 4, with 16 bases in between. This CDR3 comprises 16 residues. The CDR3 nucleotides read TGTGCCAGCAGTTACTCGATCGGCAGGGCAGTGTACGAGCAGTACTTC. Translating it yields CASSYSIGRAVYEQYF.

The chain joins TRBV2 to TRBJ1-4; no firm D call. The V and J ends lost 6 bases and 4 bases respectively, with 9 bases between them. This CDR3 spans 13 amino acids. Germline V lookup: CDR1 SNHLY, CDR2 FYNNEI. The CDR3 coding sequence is TGTGCCAGCAGCTCGACTCATAATGAAAAACTGTTTTTT. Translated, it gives CASSSTHNEKLFF.

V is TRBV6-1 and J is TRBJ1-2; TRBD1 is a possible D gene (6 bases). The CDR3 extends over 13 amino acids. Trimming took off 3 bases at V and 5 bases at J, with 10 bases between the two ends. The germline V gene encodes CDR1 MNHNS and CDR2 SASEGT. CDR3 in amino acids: CASSDRGAYGYTF. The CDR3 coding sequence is TGTGCCAGCAGTGATCGGGGGGCTTATGGCTACACCTTC.

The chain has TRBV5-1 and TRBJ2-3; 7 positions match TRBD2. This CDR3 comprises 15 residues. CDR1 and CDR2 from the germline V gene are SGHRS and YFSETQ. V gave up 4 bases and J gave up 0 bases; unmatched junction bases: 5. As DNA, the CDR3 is TGCGCCAGCAGCCGGGACTACCTGAGCACAGATACGCAGTATTTT. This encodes CASSRDYLSTDTQYF. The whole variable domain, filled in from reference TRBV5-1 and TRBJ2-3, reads KAGVTQTPRYLIKTRGQQVTLSCSPISGHRSVSWYQQTPGQGLQFLFEYFSETQRNKGNFPGRFSGRQFSNSRSEMNVSTLELGDSALYLCASSRDYLSTDTQYFGPGTRLTVL.

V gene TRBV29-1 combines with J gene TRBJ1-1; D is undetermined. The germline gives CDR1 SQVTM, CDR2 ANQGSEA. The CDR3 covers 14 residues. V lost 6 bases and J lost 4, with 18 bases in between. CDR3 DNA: TGCAGCGTCAACCGAGCAGGCTCTGTCACTGAAGCTTTCTTT. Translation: CSVNRAGSVTEAFF.

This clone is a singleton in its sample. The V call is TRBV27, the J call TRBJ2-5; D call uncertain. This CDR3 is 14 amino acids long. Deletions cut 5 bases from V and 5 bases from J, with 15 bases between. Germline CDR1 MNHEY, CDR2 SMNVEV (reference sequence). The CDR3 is CASSPLGAGETQYF. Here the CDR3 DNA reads TGTGCCAGCAGTCCCCTCGGAGCTGGGGAGACCCAGTACTTC.

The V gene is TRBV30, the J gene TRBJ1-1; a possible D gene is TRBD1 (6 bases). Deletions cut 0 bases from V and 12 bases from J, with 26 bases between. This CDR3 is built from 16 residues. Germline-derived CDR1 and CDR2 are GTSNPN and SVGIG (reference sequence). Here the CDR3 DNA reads TGTGCCTGGAGTGTAAAGGTTCCCTTGGACAGTCCCGAGACTTTCTTT. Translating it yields CAWSVKVPLDSPETFF.

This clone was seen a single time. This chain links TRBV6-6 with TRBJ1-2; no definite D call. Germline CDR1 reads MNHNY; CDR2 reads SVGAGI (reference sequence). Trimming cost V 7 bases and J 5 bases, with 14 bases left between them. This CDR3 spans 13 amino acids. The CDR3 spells CASTEAGSYGYTF. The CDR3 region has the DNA TGTGCCAGCACGGAGGCAGGCTCTTATGGCTACACCTTC.

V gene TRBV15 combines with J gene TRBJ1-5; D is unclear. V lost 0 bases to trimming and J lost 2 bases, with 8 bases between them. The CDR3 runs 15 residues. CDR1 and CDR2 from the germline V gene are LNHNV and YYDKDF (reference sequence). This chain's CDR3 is CATSRESPGNQPQHF. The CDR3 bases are TGTGCCACCAGCAGAGAGTCTCCAGGCAATCAGCCCCAGCATTTT.

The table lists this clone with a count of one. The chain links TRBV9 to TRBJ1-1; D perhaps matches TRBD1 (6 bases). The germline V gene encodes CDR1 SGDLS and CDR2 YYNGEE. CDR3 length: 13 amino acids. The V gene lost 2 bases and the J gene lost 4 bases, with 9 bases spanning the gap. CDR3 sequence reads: CASSVGAGTEAFF. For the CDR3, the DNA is TGTGCCAGCAGCGTGGGGGCTGGCACTGAAGCTTTCTTT.

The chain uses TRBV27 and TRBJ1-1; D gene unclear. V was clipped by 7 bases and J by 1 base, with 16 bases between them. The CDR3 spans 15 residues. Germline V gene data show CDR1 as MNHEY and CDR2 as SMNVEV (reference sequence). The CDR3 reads CASKQTNSPNTEAFF. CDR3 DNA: TGTGCCAGCAAACAGACAAACTCACCGAACACTGAAGCTTTCTTT.

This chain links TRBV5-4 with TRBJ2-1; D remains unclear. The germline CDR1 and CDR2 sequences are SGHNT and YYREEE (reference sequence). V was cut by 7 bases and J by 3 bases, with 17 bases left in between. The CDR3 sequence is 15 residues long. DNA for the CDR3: TGTGCCAGCCGTGAATGGAACGGAGACTACAATGAGCAGTTCTTC. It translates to CASREWNGDYNEQFF.

CDR3 in amino acids: CASSPLARDTGELFF. As DNA, the CDR3 is TGTGCCAGCAGCCCTCTAGCGCGTGACACCGGGGAGCTGTTTTTT. The chain couples TRBV5-6 to TRBJ2-2; possibly TRBD2 for D (6 bases). CDR3 length equals 15 residues. V lost 4 bases and J 3 bases, leaving 13 bases between the germline ends. In germline, CDR1 is SGHDT, CDR2 YYEEEE.

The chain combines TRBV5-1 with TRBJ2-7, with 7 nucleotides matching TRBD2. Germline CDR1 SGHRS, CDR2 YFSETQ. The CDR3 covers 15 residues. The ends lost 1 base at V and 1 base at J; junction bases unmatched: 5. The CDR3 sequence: CASSLWAGDSYEQYF. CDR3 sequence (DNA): TGCGCCAGCAGCTTGTGGGCGGGAGATTCCTACGAGCAGTACTTC.

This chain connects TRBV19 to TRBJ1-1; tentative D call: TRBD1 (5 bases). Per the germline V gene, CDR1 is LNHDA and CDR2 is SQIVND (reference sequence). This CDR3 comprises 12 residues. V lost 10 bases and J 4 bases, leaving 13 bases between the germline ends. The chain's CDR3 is CATMRTPTEAFF. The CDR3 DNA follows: TGTGCCACCATGAGGACACCCACTGAAGCTTTCTTT.

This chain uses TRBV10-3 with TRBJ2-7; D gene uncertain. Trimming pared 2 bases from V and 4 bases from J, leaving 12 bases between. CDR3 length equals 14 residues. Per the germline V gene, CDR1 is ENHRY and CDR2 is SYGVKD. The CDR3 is CAISEHSSSYEQYF. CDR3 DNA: TGTGCCATCAGTGAGCATAGTAGTAGTTACGAGCAGTACTTC.

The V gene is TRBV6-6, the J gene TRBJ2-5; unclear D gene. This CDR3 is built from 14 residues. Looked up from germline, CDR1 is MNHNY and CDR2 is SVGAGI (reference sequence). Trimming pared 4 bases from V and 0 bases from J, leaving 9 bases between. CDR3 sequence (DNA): TGTGCCAGCAGTTTGACATCGTACCAAGAGACCCAGTACTTC. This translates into CASSLTSYQETQYF.

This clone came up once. CDR3 sequence: CSVVVQGGNSPLHF. The CDR3 nucleotides read TGCAGCGTTGTTGTCCAGGGTGGGAATTCACCCCTCCACTTT. V and J are TRBV29-1 and TRBJ1-6; D perhaps matches TRBD1 (5 bases). Trimming left V 4 bases short and J 7 bases short, with 14 bases between. Germline loops: CDR1 SQVTM, CDR2 ANQGSEA. The CDR3 spans 14 residues.

For the CDR3, the DNA is TGTGCCAGCTCACCAACTAGCGGGAGTTCCGAGCAGTACTTC. Translating gives CASSPTSGSSEQYF. The V gene is TRBV18, the J gene TRBJ2-7; 11 bases are a match to TRBD2. Germline V gives CDR1 KGHSH, CDR2 LQKENI. The CDR3 spans 14 residues. V was clipped by 2 bases and J by 6 bases; unmatched bases: 3.

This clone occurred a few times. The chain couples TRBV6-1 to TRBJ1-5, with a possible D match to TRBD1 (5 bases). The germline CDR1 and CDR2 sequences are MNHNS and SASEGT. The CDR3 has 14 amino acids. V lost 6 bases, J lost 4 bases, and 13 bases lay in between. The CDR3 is CASSQTAQNQPQHF. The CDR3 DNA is TGTGCCAGCAGCCAGACAGCTCAAAATCAGCCCCAGCATTTT.

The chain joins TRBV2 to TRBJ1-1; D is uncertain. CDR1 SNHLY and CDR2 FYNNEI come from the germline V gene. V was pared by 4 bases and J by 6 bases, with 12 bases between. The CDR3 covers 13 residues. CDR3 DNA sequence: TGTGCCAGCAGTGTTTGGGCGGGAGCTGAAGCTTTCTTT. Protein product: CASSVWAGAEAFF.

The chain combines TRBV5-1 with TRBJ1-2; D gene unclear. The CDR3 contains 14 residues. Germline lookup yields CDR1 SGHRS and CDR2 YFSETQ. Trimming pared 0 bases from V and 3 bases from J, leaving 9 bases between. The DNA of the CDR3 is TGCGCCAGCAGCTTGGACAGTAGAGACTATGGCTACACCTTC. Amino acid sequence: CASSLDSRDYGYTF.